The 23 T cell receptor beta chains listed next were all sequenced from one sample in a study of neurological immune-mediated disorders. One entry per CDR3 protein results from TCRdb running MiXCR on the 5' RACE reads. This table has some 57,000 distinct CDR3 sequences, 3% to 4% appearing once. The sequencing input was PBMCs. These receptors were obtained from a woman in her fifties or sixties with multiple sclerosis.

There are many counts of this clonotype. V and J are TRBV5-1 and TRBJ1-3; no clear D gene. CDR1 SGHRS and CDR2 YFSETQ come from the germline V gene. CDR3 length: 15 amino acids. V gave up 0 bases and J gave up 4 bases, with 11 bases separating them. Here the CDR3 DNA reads TGCGCCAGCAGCTTGGCCGGATTAGGCGGAAACACCATATATTTT. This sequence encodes CASSLAGLGGNTIYF. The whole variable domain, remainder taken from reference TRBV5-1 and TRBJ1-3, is KAGVTQTPRYLIKTRGQQVTLSCSPISGHRSVSWYQQTPGQGLQFLFEYFSETQRNKGNFPGRFSGRQFSNSRSEMNVSTLELGDSALYLCASSLAGLGGNTIYFGEGSWLTVV.

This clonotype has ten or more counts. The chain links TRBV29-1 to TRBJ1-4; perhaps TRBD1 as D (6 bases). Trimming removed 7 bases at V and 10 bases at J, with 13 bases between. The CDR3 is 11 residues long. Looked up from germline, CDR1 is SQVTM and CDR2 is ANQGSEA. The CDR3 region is CSAATGGKLFF. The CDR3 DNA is TGCAGCGCCGCGACAGGCGGAAAACTGTTTTTT.

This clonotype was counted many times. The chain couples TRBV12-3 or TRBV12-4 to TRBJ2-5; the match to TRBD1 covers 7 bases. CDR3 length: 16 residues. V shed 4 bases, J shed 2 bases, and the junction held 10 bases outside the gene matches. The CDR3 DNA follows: TGTGCCAGCAGTTCGGGACAGTTCAGTTGGCAAGAGACCCAGTACTTC. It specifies CASSSGQFSWQETQYF.

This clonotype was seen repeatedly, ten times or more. The CDR3 is CASSGGGGYGYTF. CDR3 in DNA: TGTGCCAGCAGTGGCGGGGGGGGATATGGCTACACCTTC. J is TRBJ1-2 and V is TRBV12-3 or TRBV12-4; possible D gene TRBD1, 5 bases. Trimming removed 5 bases at V and 5 bases at J, with 12 bases between. The CDR3 extends over 13 amino acids.

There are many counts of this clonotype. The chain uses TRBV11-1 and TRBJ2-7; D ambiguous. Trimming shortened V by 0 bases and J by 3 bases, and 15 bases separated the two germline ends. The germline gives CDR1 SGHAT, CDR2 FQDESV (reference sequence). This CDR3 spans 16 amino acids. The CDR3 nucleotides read TGTGCCAGCAGCTTAGCGCCTGGCGGACGGAGCTACGAGCAGTACTTC. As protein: CASSLAPGGRSYEQYF.

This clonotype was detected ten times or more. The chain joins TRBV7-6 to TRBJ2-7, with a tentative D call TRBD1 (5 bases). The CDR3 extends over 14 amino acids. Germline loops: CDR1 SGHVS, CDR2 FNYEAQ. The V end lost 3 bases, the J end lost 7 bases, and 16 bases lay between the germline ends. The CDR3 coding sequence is TGTGCCAGCAGCTTGGGGCCTCAACAAGGGGAGCAGTACTTC. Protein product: CASSLGPQQGEQYF.

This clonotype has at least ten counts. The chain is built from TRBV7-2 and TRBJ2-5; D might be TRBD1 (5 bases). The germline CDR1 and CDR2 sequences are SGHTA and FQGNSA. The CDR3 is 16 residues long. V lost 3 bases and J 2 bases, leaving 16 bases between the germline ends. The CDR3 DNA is TGTGCCAGCAGCTTCTGGGGCGGCCTTAGACAAGAGACCCAGTACTTC. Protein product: CASSFWGGLRQETQYF.

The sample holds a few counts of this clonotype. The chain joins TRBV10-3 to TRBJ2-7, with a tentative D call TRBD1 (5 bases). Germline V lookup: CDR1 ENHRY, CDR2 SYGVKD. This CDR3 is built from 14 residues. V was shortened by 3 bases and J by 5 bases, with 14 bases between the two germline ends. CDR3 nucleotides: TGTGCCATCAGTGAACCGGCAGGGAATCACGAGCAGTACTTC. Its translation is CAISEPAGNHEQYF.

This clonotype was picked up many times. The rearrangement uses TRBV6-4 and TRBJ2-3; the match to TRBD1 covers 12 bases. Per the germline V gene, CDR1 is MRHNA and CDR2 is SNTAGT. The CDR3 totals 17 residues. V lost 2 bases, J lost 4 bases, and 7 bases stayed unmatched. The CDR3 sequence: CASSDDAGTGGSDTQYF. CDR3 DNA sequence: TGTGCCAGCAGTGACGACGCCGGGACAGGGGGCTCAGATACGCAGTATTTT.

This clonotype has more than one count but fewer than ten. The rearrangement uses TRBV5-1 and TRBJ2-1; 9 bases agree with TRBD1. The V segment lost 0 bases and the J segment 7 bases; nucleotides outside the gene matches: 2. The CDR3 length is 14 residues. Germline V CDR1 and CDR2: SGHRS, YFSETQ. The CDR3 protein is CASSLDRGPNEQFF. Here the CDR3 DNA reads TGCGCCAGCAGCTTGGACAGGGGGCCTAATGAGCAGTTCTTC.

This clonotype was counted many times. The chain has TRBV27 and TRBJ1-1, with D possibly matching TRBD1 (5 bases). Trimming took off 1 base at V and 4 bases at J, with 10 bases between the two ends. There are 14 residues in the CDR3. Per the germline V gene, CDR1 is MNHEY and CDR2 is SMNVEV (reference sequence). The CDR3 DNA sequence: TGTGCCAGCAGTTTATTGACCGGGACCACTGAAGCTTTCTTT. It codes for CASSLLTGTTEAFF.

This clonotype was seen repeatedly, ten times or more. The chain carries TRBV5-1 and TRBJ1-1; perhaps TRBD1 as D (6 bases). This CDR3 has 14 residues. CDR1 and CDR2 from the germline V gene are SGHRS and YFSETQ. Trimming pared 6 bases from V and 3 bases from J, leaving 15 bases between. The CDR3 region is CASTPQGLDTEAFF. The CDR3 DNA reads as TGCGCCAGCACCCCACAGGGTTTGGACACTGAAGCTTTCTTT.

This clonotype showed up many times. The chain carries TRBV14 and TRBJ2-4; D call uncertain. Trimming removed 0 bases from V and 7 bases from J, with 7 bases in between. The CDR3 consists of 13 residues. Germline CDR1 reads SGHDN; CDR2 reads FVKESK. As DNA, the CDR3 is TGTGCCAGCAGCCAAGATCGCCTCAACATTCAGTACTTC. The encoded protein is CASSQDRLNIQYF.

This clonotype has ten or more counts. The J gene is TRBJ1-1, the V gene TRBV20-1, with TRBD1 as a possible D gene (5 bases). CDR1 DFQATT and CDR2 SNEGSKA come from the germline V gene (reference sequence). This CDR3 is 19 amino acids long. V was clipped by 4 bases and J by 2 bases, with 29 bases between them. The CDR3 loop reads CSANPSAPGARRGNTEAFF. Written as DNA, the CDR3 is TGCAGTGCTAACCCATCAGCGCCGGGAGCACGGAGGGGAAACACTGAAGCTTTCTTT.

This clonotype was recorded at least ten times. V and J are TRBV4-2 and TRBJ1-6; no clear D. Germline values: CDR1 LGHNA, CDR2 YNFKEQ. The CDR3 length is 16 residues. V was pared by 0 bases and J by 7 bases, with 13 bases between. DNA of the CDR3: TGTGCCAGCAGCCAAGATTCGGCAGGACTAAATTCACCCCTCCACTTT. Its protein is CASSQDSAGLNSPLHF.

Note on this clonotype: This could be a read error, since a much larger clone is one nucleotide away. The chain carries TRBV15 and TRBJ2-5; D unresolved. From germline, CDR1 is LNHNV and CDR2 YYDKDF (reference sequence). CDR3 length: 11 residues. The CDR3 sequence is CVTSDMETQYF. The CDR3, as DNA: TGTGTCACCAGCGACATGGAAACCCAGTACTTC.

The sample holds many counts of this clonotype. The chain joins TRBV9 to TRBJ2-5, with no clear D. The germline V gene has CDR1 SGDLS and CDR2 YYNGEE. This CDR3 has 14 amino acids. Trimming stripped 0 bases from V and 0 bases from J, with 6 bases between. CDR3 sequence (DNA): TGTGCCAGCAGCGTAGACTACAACCAAGAGACCCAGTACTTC. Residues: CASSVDYNQETQYF.

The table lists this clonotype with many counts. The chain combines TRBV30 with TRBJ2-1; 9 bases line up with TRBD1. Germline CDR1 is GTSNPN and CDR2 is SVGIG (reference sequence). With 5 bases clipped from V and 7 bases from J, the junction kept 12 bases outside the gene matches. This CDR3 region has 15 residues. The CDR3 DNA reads TGTGCCTGGGGATCCGGGACAGGGCTAAGGAATGAGCAGTTCTTC. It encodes CAWGSGTGLRNEQFF.

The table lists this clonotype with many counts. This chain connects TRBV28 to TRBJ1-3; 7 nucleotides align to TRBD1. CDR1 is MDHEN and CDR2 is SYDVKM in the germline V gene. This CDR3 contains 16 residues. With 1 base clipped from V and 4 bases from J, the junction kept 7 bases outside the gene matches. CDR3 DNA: TGTGCCAGCAGTTTATTGGTCCCGGGACAGGGAAACACCATATATTTT. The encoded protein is CASSLLVPGQGNTIYF.

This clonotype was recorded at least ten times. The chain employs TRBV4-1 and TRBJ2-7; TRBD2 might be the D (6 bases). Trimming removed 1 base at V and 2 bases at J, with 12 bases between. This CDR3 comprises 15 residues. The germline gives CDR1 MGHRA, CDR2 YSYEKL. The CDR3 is CASSQVLADPYEQYF. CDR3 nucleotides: TGCGCCAGCAGCCAAGTTTTAGCGGACCCCTACGAGCAGTACTTC.

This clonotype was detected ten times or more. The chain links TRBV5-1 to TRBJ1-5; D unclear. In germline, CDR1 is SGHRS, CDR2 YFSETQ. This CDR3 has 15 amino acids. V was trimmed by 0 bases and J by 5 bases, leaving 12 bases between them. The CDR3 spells CASSLAGDTYQPQHF. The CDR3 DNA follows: TGCGCCAGCAGCTTGGCGGGTGACACCTATCAGCCCCAGCATTTT.

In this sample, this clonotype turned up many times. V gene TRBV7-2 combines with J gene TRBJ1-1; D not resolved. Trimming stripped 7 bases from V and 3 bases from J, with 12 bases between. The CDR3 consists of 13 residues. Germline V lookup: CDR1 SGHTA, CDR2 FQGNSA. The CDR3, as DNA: TGTGCCAGCACCGAAGGGTGGTACACTGAAGCTTTCTTT. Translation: CASTEGWYTEAFF.

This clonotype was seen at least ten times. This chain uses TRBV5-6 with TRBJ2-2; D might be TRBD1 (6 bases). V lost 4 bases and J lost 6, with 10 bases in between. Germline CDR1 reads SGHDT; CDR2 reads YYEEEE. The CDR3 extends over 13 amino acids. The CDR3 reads CASSGQGSGELFF. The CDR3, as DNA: TGTGCCAGCAGCGGTCAGGGGTCCGGGGAGCTGTTTTTT.